Listed here are 25 T cell receptor beta chains from one sample, sequenced in a study of cytomegalovirus exposure and HLA in healthy donors. The protocol was immunoSEQ multiplex PCR, while the TCRdb copy is restricted to in-frame clones and leaves out a portion. Seen here are over 45,000 clones, around nine tenths observed once, and the top ten hold over 0.95%. The sample was PBMCs. These receptors came from a man aged 18 to 29 in good health and CMV-seronegative.

For the CDR3, the DNA is TGTGCCATCAGTGATAGGAATCGGCAGGGGGATGCCGGGGAGCTGTTTTTT. It encodes CAISDRNRQGDAGELFF. This chain connects TRBV10-3 to TRBJ2-2; TRBD1 agrees at 7 bases. Germline CDR1 reads ENHRY; CDR2 reads SYGVKD. V lost 3 bases to trimming and J lost 6 bases; unmatched junction nucleotides: 13. The CDR3 has 17 residues.

The count of this clone is one. The V gene is TRBV9, the J gene TRBJ2-5; 8 nucleotides align to TRBD2. V gave up 3 bases and J gave up 3 bases; unmatched junction bases: 4. CDR1 is SGDLS, CDR2 YYNGEE, per germline. This CDR3 has 14 residues. The CDR3 loop is CASSDSGTKETQYF. Written as DNA, the CDR3 is TGTGCCAGCAGCGATAGCGGGACGAAAGAGACCCAGTACTTC.

J is TRBJ2-1 and V is TRBV4-1, with D perhaps matching TRBD2 (5 bases). CDR1 and CDR2 from the germline V gene are MGHRA and YSYEKL. Trimming stripped 2 bases from V and 8 bases from J, with 10 bases between. The CDR3 length is 13 residues. The CDR3 bases are TGCGCCAGCAGCCAACGGGGTGGCTATGAGCAGTTCTTC. It translates to CASSQRGGYEQFF.

This clone is a singleton in its sample. The gene calls are TRBV6-5 and TRBJ1-5; D may be TRBD1 (6 bases). CDR1 MNHEY and CDR2 SVGAGI come from the germline V gene. The germline V and J ends were trimmed by 6 bases and 7 bases, with 13 bases remaining between them. This CDR3 spans 13 amino acids. CDR3 loop: CASRRGAQQPQHF. The DNA for the CDR3 is TGTGCCAGCAGGCGGGGGGCGCAACAGCCCCAGCATTTT.

The chain employs TRBV19 and TRBJ1-5; D unclear. This CDR3 contains 13 residues. CDR1 is LNHDA, CDR2 SQIVND, per germline (reference sequence). Trimming left V 7 bases short and J 2 bases short, with 9 bases between. CDR3 loop: CASTPMGNQPQHF. The CDR3 coding sequence is TGTGCCAGTACCCCTATGGGCAATCAGCCCCAGCATTTT.

This rearrangement joins TRBV10-3 to TRBJ2-5, with D uncertain. The V gene lost 3 bases and the J gene lost 5 bases, with 7 bases spanning the gap. Germline CDR1 reads ENHRY; CDR2 reads SYGVKD. The CDR3 length is 12 residues. In DNA form, the CDR3 reads TGTGCCATCAGTGATGTCGGGGAGACCCAGTACTTC. Residues: CAISDVGETQYF.

The J gene is TRBJ1-2, the V gene TRBV7-3; 8 bases are shared with TRBD1. The V and J ends lost 3 bases and 8 bases, in that order; junction bases with no gene match: 5. The length of the CDR3 is 13 residues. Looked up from germline, CDR1 is SGHTA and CDR2 is FQGTGA. The CDR3, as DNA: TGTGCCAGCAGCTTTGGACAGGGAAAGGGCTACACCTTC. Its protein is CASSFGQGKGYTF. Together with reference TRBV7-3 and TRBJ1-2, the CDR3 gives the full variable domain: GAGVSQTPSNKVTEKGKYVELRCDPISGHTALYWYRQSLGQGPEFLIYFQGTGAADDSGLPNDRFFAVRPEGSVSTLKIQRTERGDSAVYLCASSFGQGKGYTFGSGTRLTVV.

V usage is TRBV28 and J usage is TRBJ2-1; 15 nucleotides agree with TRBD2. V dropped 2 bases and J dropped 7; count of bases not matched to a gene: 6. Germline V CDR1 and CDR2: MDHEN, SYDVKM. The CDR3 totals 17 residues. CDR3 sequence reads: CASSLDTGLAGGNEQFF. The CDR3 DNA reads as TGTGCCAGCAGTTTAGATACGGGACTAGCGGGAGGAAATGAGCAGTTCTTC. The whole variable domain, filled in from reference TRBV28 and TRBJ2-1, reads DVKVTQSSRYLVKRTGEKVFLECVQDMDHENMFWYRQDPGLGLRLIYFSYDVKMKEKGDIPEGYSVSREKKERFSLILESASTNQTSMYLCASSLDTGLAGGNEQFFGPGTRLTVL.

This chain uses TRBV9 with TRBJ2-2, with D tentatively TRBD2 (6 bases). Per germline, CDR1 SGDLS and CDR2 YYNGEE. The length of the CDR3 is 15 residues. V gave up 0 bases and J gave up 2 bases, with 8 bases separating them. The CDR3 loop reads CASSVGLVNTGELFF. The CDR3 nucleotides read TGTGCCAGCAGCGTAGGACTAGTCAACACCGGGGAGCTGTTTTTT.

The chain joins TRBV2 to TRBJ2-5; D perhaps matches TRBD2 (6 bases). V dropped 0 bases and J dropped 7 bases, with 27 bases sitting between them. The CDR3 has 19 residues. CDR1 and CDR2 (germline): SNHLY, FYNNEI. CDR3 DNA sequence: TGTGCCAGCAGTGAAGCCTCCCGACCATCCACTCCGTGGAGGGTGACCCAGTACTTC. Translation: CASSEASRPSTPWRVTQYF.

V usage is TRBV4-3 and J usage is TRBJ1-5; possibly TRBD1 for D (5 bases). This CDR3 has 16 amino acids. Trimming left V 0 bases short and J 3 bases short, with 12 bases between. The germline V gene encodes CDR1 LGHNA and CDR2 YSLEER. Here the CDR3 DNA reads TGCGCCAGCAGCCAAGATGGTTGGGGGGACAATCAGCCCCAGCATTTT. It encodes CASSQDGWGDNQPQHF.

V is TRBV7-9 and J is TRBJ2-7, with D perhaps TRBD1 (6 bases). The CDR3 length is 14 residues. The germline gives CDR1 SEHNR, CDR2 FQNEAQ (reference sequence). Trimming left V 3 bases short and J 5 bases short, with 14 bases between. CDR3 protein: CASSFRGGIDEQYF. CDR3 DNA: TGTGCCAGCAGCTTTAGAGGGGGTATCGACGAGCAGTACTTC.

As concerns this clone: The junction departs from germline at one end; a sequencing error may be responsible. The chain carries TRBV5-4 and TRBJ2-2; weak D call: TRBD2 (5 bases). Germline V CDR1 and CDR2: SGHNT, YYREEE (reference sequence). The CDR3 has 15 residues. The CDR3 reads CASSLALASHRGAVF. As DNA, the CDR3 is TGTGCCAGCAGCTTGGCCTTGGCTTCTCACCGGGGAGCTGTTTTT.

The rearrangement uses TRBV7-9 and TRBJ2-2; TRBD1 matches at 7 bases. Germline-derived CDR1 and CDR2 are SEHNR and FQNEAQ (reference sequence). Trimming at V came to 5 bases and at J to 7 bases, leaving 10 bases not matched to a gene. The CDR3 loop spans 15 amino acids. The CDR3 protein is CASSAPLGGIGELFF. As DNA, the CDR3 is TGTGCCAGCAGCGCCCCGTTAGGGGGCATCGGGGAGCTGTTTTTT.

The chain recombines TRBV6-5 with TRBJ2-1, with TRBD2 matching over 8 bases. This CDR3 is 16 amino acids long. Germline CDR1 is MNHEY and CDR2 is SVGAGI. The trim removed 3 bases at V and 4 bases at J, leaving 8 bases unmatched. This chain's CDR3 is CASSYGVAGSYNEQFF. DNA for the CDR3: TGTGCCAGCAGTTATGGGGTAGCGGGATCTTACAATGAGCAGTTCTTC.

J is TRBJ2-7 and V is TRBV6-5; 7 bases agree with TRBD2. J was trimmed by 2 bases and V by 0 bases; bases with no gene match: 4. CDR1 and CDR2 from the germline V gene are MNHEY and SVGAGI. The CDR3 contains 15 residues. The CDR3 region is CASSYSGTTTYEQYF. CDR3 DNA: TGTGCCAGCAGTTACTCTGGGACTACGACCTACGAGCAGTACTTC.

The chain links TRBV19 to TRBJ2-4; D is possibly TRBD2 (6 bases). V lost 3 bases and J lost 9, with 12 bases in between. The CDR3 runs 13 residues. CDR1 and CDR2 from the germline V gene are LNHDA and SQIVND (reference sequence). The CDR3 sequence: CASSISRRGIQYF. Written as DNA, the CDR3 is TGTGCCAGTAGTATTTCCAGGAGGGGCATTCAGTACTTC. Drawing the rest from reference TRBV19 and TRBJ2-4, the complete variable domain is DGGITQSPKYLFRKEGQNVTLSCEQNLNHDAMYWYRQDPGQGLRLIYYSQIVNDFQKGDIAEGYSVSREKKESFPLTVTSAQKNPTAFYLCASSISRRGIQYFGAGTRLSVL.

This rearrangement joins TRBV27 to TRBJ2-3, with 7 bases matching TRBD2. CDR1 MNHEY and CDR2 SMNVEV come from the germline V gene (reference sequence). This CDR3 has 16 residues. Losses at the gene ends were 5 bases for V and 2 bases for J; bases not matched to a gene: 10. CDR3 sequence (DNA): TGTGCCAGCAGTAATAGGGCGGGAGTGTCCACAGATACGCAGTATTTT. Protein product: CASSNRAGVSTDTQYF.

This clone was counted between two and nine times. This chain joins TRBV7-2 and TRBJ1-2, with D perhaps matching TRBD1 (5 bases). CDR3 length: 13 residues. Trimming took 1 base from V and 8 from J, leaving 11 bases between them. Germline CDR1 is SGHTA and CDR2 is FQGNSA. This CDR3 reads CASSLGQGRGYTF. The CDR3 bases are TGTGCCAGCAGCTTAGGGCAGGGTAGAGGCTACACCTTC.

The gene calls are TRBV28 and TRBJ2-4, with 9 bases matching TRBD1. There are 16 residues in the CDR3. The germline CDR1 and CDR2 sequences are MDHEN and SYDVKM. V lost 3 bases and J lost 7; bases outside the gene matches: 10. For the CDR3, the DNA is TGTGCCAGCAGTTTCCCTGGGACAGGGAGTTGGAACATTCAGTACTTC. Its translation: CASSFPGTGSWNIQYF. Drawing the rest from reference TRBV28 and TRBJ2-4, the complete variable domain is DVKVTQSSRYLVKRTGEKVFLECVQDMDHENMFWYRQDPGLGLRLIYFSYDVKMKEKGDIPEGYSVSREKKERFSLILESASTNQTSMYLCASSFPGTGSWNIQYFGAGTRLSVL.

The chain is built from TRBV5-1 and TRBJ2-5; possibly TRBD1 for D (6 bases). Trimming cost V 0 bases and J 0 bases, with 12 bases left between them. The germline CDR1 and CDR2 sequences are SGHRS and YFSETQ. This CDR3 region has 16 residues. DNA of the CDR3: TGCGCCAGCAGCTTGGCTCTTCAGGGGTACCAAGAGACCCAGTACTTC. It is translated as CASSLALQGYQETQYF.

This chain joins TRBV6-5 and TRBJ2-5; weak D call: TRBD2 (6 bases). The CDR3 has 13 amino acids. CDR1 and CDR2 from the germline V gene are MNHEY and SVGAGI. Trimming stripped 8 bases from V and 2 bases from J, with 12 bases between. CDR3 sequence reads: CASHGTQQETQYF. In nucleotides, the CDR3 is TGTGCCAGCCATGGGACTCAGCAAGAGACCCAGTACTTC.

The rearrangement links TRBV27 to TRBJ2-6; 9 positions match TRBD1. The CDR3 is 19 residues long. CDR1 is MNHEY and CDR2 is SMNVEV in the germline V gene (reference sequence). Trimming took 6 bases from V and 0 from J; bases not matched to a gene: 12. The chain's CDR3 is CASRPRQGGLPSGANVLTF. CDR3 nucleotides: TGTGCCAGCAGGCCACGACAGGGGGGGTTGCCCTCTGGGGCCAACGTCCTGACTTTC.

This clone is a singleton in its sample. The CDR3 loop is CASSLRALGDTQYF. CDR3 nucleotides: TGTGCCAGCAGCCTGAGGGCCCTAGGGGATACGCAGTATTTT. The chain employs TRBV5-4 and TRBJ2-3; a weak D match, TRBD2 (5 bases). The germline CDR1 and CDR2 sequences are SGHNT and YYREEE (reference sequence). Trimming took 4 bases from V and 6 from J, leaving 15 bases between them. This CDR3 spans 14 amino acids.

The V call is TRBV18, the J call TRBJ2-7; D possibly corresponds to TRBD2 (6 bases). From germline, CDR1 is KGHSH and CDR2 LQKENI. Deletions cut 2 bases from V and 1 base from J, with 15 bases between. This CDR3 spans 16 amino acids. The CDR3 loop is CASSPAQRGLSYEQYF. Here the CDR3 DNA reads TGTGCCAGCTCACCAGCCCAAAGGGGACTTTCCTACGAGCAGTACTTC.